Here is one T cell receptor beta chain with its context. Its antigen is undetermined. TCRdb's table, derived via immunoSEQ multiplex PCR, lists solely in-frame clones and lacks some. The top ten hold 5% of the sample, which has 100,000 to 150,000 clones, about 92% seen once. The entry originates in a study of T cell responses to AZD1222 COVID-19 vaccine. Germline V gene data show CDR1 as SGHAT and CDR2 as FQNNGV. CDR3 length equals 15 residues. V was pared by 2 bases and J by 2 bases, with 10 bases between. Findings and limits, study-wide: Sampling captured repertoires only after the peak T cell response.

This TCR was recovered from an adult who received the AZD1222 COVID-19 vaccine. The sample consisted of peripheral blood, taken 28 days after the second AZD1222 dose. This chain joins TRBV11-2 and TRBJ1-5, with unresolved D. CDR3 region: CASSLFRSGNQPQHF. The CDR3 region has the DNA TGTGCCAGCAGCTTATTCCGCAGCGGCAATCAGCCCCAGCATTTT.